This T cell receptor beta chain was observed in a study of cytomegalovirus exposure and HLA in healthy donors. Background on the study: In an early release, HLA-typed donors contributed tens of millions of unique TCR sequences.

13 Jbeta primers and 60 Vbeta primers were used for the PCR. Clones were read by immunoSEQ multiplex PCR, and TCRdb kept only the in-frame ones, dropping some. The repertoire includes roughly 190,000 clones, roughly four fifths of them detected once, and about 3.1% sits in the top ten. The germline V gene has CDR1 KGHSH and CDR2 LQKENI. With V trimmed by 3 bases and J by 6 bases, 3 bases remained unmatched. The CDR3 contains 13 residues. This chain links TRBV18 with TRBJ2-7; TRBD1 agrees at 9 bases. The specimen sequenced was PBMCs. The clonotype was recovered from a woman under 40 in good health and CMV-seropositive. CDR3 loop: CASSPGQGTEQYF. Written as DNA, the CDR3 is TGTGCCAGCTCACCGGGACAGGGAACCGAGCAGTACTTC.